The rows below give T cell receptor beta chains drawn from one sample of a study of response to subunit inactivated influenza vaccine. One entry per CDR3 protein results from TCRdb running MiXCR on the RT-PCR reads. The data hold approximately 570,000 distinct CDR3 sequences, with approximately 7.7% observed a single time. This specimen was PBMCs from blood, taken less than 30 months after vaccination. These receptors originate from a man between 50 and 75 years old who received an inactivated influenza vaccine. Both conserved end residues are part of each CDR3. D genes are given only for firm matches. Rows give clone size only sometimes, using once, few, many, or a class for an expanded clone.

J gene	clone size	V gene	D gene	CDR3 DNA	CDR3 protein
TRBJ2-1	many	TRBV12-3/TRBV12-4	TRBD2	TGTGCCAGCAGTTTAGCGAGGACTAGCGGGAACTACAATGAGCAGTTCTTC	CASSLARTSGNYNEQFF
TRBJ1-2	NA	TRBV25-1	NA	TGTGCCAGCAGTGGGCAGTACTATGGCTACACCTTC	CASSGQYYGYTF
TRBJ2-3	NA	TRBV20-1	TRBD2	TGCAGTGCCCCTGCTGAGCTAGCGGGGGGGCTAGGCACAGATACGCAGTATTTT	CSAPAELAGGLGTDTQYF
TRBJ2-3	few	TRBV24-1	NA	TGTGCCACCAGCCACAGGGACCGCGATACGCAGTATTTT	CATSHRDRDTQYF
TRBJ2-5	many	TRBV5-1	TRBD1	TGCGCCAGCAGCTCGGAGGGACAGGGGACCCAGTACTTC	CASSSEGQGTQYF
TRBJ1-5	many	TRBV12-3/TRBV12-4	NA	TGTGCCAGCAGCTTTACAGATAGCAATCAGCCCCAGCATTTT	CASSFTDSNQPQHF
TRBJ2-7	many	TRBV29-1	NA	TGCAGCGTTGGGGACGGTCACTACGAGCAGTACTTC	CSVGDGHYEQYF
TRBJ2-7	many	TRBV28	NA	TGTGCCAGCAGTTTACAGGTCAACCCTTCCTACGAGCAGTACTTC	CASSLQVNPSYEQYF
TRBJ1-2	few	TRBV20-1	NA	TGCAGTGCTAGCCTTGACAGGAGTTATGGCTACACCTTC	CSASLDRSYGYTF
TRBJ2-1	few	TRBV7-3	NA	TGTGCCAGCAGCTCTACAGGGATGAAGTACAATGAGCAGTTCTTC	CASSSTGMKYNEQFF
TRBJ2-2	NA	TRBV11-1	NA	TGTGCCAGCAGACCCCCGCGCACCGGGGAGCTGTTTTTT	CASRPPRTGELFF
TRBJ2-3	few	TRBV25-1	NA	TGTGCCAGCAGTGAATTCAGTTACGCTAGCACAGATACGCAGTATTTT	CASSEFSYASTDTQYF
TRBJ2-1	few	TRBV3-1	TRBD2	TGTGCCAGCAGCCGCGGCGGGAGCGCAGATGAGCAGTTCTTC	CASSRGGSADEQFF
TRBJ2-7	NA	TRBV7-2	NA	TGTGCCAGCAGCCCGAGGGGACTGACGAGCTCCTACGAGCAGTACTTC	CASSPRGLTSSYEQYF
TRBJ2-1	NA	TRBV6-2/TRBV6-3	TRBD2	TGTGCCAGCAGGCCAGCGGGAGGTAGGGGTGAGCAGTTCTTC	CASRPAGGRGEQFF
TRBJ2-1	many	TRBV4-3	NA	TGCGCCAGCAGCCAAGATAGGGGGGCTAACAATGAGCAGTTCTTC	CASSQDRGANNEQFF
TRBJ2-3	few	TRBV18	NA	TGTGCCAGCTCATTCCGGGACGGCACAGATACGCAGTATTTT	CASSFRDGTDTQYF
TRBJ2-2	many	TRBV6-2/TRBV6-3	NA	TGTGCCAGCACGAGAGGGGACGGGGAGCTGTTTTTT	CASTRGDGELFF
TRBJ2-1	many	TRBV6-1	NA	TGTGCCAGCGGAGCCTCTTCCTACAATGAGCAGTTCTTC	CASGASSYNEQFF
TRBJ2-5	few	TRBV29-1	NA	TGCAGCGTTGAGATACATTCACGAGAGACCCAGTACTTC	CSVEIHSRETQYF
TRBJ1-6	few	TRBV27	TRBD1	TGTGCCAGCAGCTCGGACAGGGCTCGCTCACCCCTCCACTTT	CASSSDRARSPLHF
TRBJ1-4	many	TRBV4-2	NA	TGTGCCAGCAGCCAAGGTTCGGCAGATTTTAATGAAAAACTGTTTTTT	CASSQGSADFNEKLFF
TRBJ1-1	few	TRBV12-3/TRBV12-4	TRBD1	TGTGCCAGCAGTTTATTACCCTCGGACAGGGTCGACACTGAAGCTTTCTTT	CASSLLPSDRVDTEAFF
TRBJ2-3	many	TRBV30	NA	TGTGCCTGGAAGACTCTCACTCGGGGCACAGATACGCAGTATTTT	CAWKTLTRGTDTQYF
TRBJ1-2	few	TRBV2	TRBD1	TGTGCCAACAAGGACAGGGCTAACTATGGCTACACCTTC	CANKDRANYGYTF
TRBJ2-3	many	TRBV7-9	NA	TGTGCCAGCAGCTTATTGCAAGCGGATACGCAGTATTTT	CASSLLQADTQYF
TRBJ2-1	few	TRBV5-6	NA	TGTGCCAGCAGCTTTACCGGGTCCAATGAGCAGTTCTTC	CASSFTGSNEQFF
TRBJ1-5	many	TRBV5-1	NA	TGCGCCAGCGCCTCCGGACCTAATGGGGATCAGCCCCAGCATTTT	CASASGPNGDQPQHF
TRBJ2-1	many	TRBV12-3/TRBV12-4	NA	TGTGCCAGCACCCCCATAGCGGACGGTCGGGGTGAGCAGTTCTTC	CASTPIADGRGEQFF
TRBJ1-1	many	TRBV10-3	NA	TGTGCCATCAGTGAACGGGGGGGGAACACTGAAGCTTTCTTT	CAISERGGNTEAFF
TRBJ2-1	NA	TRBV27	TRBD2	TGTGCCAGCAGTTGGTTCGGGACTAGCGATTTGAATGAGCAGTTCTTC	CASSWFGTSDLNEQFF
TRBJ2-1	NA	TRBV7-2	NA	TGTGCCAGCAGCTCGGGACGTATTTGGAATGAGCAGTTCTTC	CASSSGRIWNEQFF
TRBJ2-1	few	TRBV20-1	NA	TGCAGTGCTAGTAGGCAGCTACACGACAATGAGCAGTTCTTC	CSASRQLHDNEQFF
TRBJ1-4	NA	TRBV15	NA	TGTGCCACCAGCAGAGGCCGGAGGGGGTTGAGGGAAAAACTGTTTTTT	CATSRGRRGLREKLFF
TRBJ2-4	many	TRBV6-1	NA	TGTGCCAGCCGAGAAGCCCCGGCAACCAAAAACATTCAGTACTTC	CASREAPATKNIQYF
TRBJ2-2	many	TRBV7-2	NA	TGTGCCAGCAGCTTAAAGTGGGGGAACACCGGGGAGCTGTTTTTT	CASSLKWGNTGELFF
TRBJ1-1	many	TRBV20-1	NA	TGCAGTGCTACTTTCATCGGGGGCCCCTTT	CSATFIGGPF
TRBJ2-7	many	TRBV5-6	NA	TGTGCCAGCAGCTGGACACAGGGCGAGCAGTACTTC	CASSWTQGEQYF
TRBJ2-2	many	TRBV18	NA	TGTGCCAGCTCATCCGACCCCGCCGGGGAGCTGTTTTTT	CASSSDPAGELFF
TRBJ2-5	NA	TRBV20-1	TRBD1	TGCAGTGCTAGAGGCTCATCACAGGGGCGAGAGACCCAGTACTTC	CSARGSSQGRETQYF
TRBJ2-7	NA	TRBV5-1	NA	TGCGCCAGCAGCTCCCGGACCAGCTACGAGCAGTACTTC	CASSSRTSYEQYF